These T cell receptor beta chains were read from a single sample in a study of T cell repertoires in cytomegalovirus infection. MiXCR, applied by TCRdb to the reads, yields one record per CDR3 protein. The sample records hundreds of thousands of distinct CDR3 sequences, 10% to 12% being singletons. Sequences were obtained from PBMCs. These receptors all come from a human donor in good health (CMV status not recorded). Some clones in this sample may be carry-over from other donors' samples. Each CDR3 is given with its conserved first and last residue. A D gene is named only where the DNA matches it firmly. Not all rows give a size; the values are once, few, many and, for expanded clones, a class.

D,V,size,J,DNA,CDR3
TRBD1,TRBV7-6,many,TRBJ1-1,TGTGCCAGCAGCCCCCAGACAGGGGAAACTGAAGCTTTCTTT,CASSPQTGETEAFF
.,TRBV7-9,few,TRBJ1-1,TGTGCCAGCAGCTTCAGCGCTGAAGCTTTCTTT,CASSFSAEAFF
.,TRBV20-1,few,TRBJ1-1,TGCAGTGGGGGGGGCGCCAGGGGCACTGAAGCTTTCTTT,CSGGGARGTEAFF
.,TRBV11-1,many,TRBJ2-7,TGTGCCAGCAGCTATGACACAGCCTACGAGCAGTACTTC,CASSYDTAYEQYF
.,TRBV25-1,few,TRBJ1-2,TGTGCCAGCAGTGAATCCTACTCGGGCACCGCTTTCTATGGCTACACCTTC,CASSESYSGTAFYGYTF
.,TRBV24-1,many,TRBJ1-2,TGTGCCACCAGTGATGGACGAGGCTACACCTTC,CATSDGRGYTF
.,TRBV11-2,many,TRBJ1-2,TGTGCCAGCAGCTTAGGTTTCGGGAGGGACTATGGCTACACCTTC,CASSLGFGRDYGYTF
.,TRBV11-2,few,TRBJ2-3,TGTGCCAGCAGCTCGCAGTCGGGGCAGTCAGATACGCAGTATTTT,CASSSQSGQSDTQYF
TRBD2,TRBV9,few,TRBJ2-3,TGTGCCAGCAGCGCCCGGACTAGCGGGGGGGGGGGCACAGATACGCAGTATTTT,CASSARTSGGGGTDTQYF
TRBD1,TRBV11-3,many,TRBJ1-3,TGTGCCAGCAGCTCGGGACAGGGAAGTGGAAACACCATATATTTT,CASSSGQGSGNTIYF
.,TRBV24-1,.,TRBJ2-1,TGTGCCACCATGGGTACCGGGGCGCAGTTCTTC,CATMGTGAQFF
TRBD2,TRBV7-3,many,TRBJ2-1,TGTGCCAGCAGCTCAACTAGCGGGGGGGCCAATGAGCAGTTCTTC,CASSSTSGGANEQFF
.,TRBV12-5,.,TRBJ2-1,TGTGCTAGTGGTTTAGGTAGCGGATACGTCTACAATGAGCAGTTCTTC,CASGLGSGYVYNEQFF
.,TRBV10-3,many,TRBJ2-3,TGTGCCATCAGTGAGAGGGTCGATACGCAGTATTTT,CAISERVDTQYF
.,TRBV18,.,TRBJ1-1,TGTGCCAGCTCTCCAACGGGGGACTCTGAAGCTTTCTTT,CASSPTGDSEAFF
.,TRBV2,.,TRBJ2-1,TGTGCCAGCAGATCCGGGATCGCGAGTAACAATGAGCAGTTCTTC,CASRSGIASNNEQFF
.,TRBV10-2,.,TRBJ1-1,TGCGCCAGCAGTGAGTTGGGGGGAGTATCTGAAGCTTTCTTT,CASSELGGVSEAFF